These 11 T cell receptor beta chains came from one sample sequenced in a study of blood T cell repertoires in COVID-19. This table comes from immunoSEQ multiplex PCR, and its TCRdb copy is limited to in-frame clones, with some not included. The table lists 500,000 to 600,000 clones, roughly nine tenths of them singletons, with about 8% in the top ten. Sequenced material: peripheral blood. All receptors derive from a woman aged 50 to 60 with COVID-19, enrolled during active disease.

The chain uses TRBV9 and TRBJ2-3; D unclear. Germline V gene lookup returns CDR1 SGDLS and CDR2 YYNGEE. Trimming cost V 0 bases and J 4 bases, with 6 bases left between them. The CDR3 runs to 13 residues. The CDR3 loop reads CASSVASADTQYF. CDR3 bases: TGTGCCAGCAGCGTAGCTTCGGCAGATACGCAGTATTTT.

The chain has TRBV5-1 and TRBJ2-6; 8 bases fit TRBD1. V lost 2 bases to trimming and J lost 0 bases; unmatched junction nucleotides: 4. The CDR3 totals 17 residues. Germline V gene sequence: CDR1 SGHRS, CDR2 YFSETQ. The CDR3 DNA follows: TGCGCCAGCAGCTTTGAGACAGGGGCCTCTGGGGCCAACGTCCTGACTTTC. It codes for CASSFETGASGANVLTF.

The rearrangement joins TRBV19 to TRBJ2-1; D is perhaps TRBD1 (6 bases). V lost 4 bases, J lost 9 bases, and 10 bases lay in between. The CDR3 extends over 12 amino acids. CDR1 is LNHDA and CDR2 is SQIVND in the germline V gene (reference sequence). The CDR3 sequence: CASSTQGGEQFF. The CDR3 bases are TGTGCCAGTAGTACACAGGGTGGTGAGCAGTTCTTC.

This chain links TRBV4-2 with TRBJ1-1, with no clear D. The germline V gene has CDR1 LGHNA and CDR2 YNFKEQ. Trimming cost V 3 bases and J 3 bases, with 11 bases left between them. This CDR3 is built from 14 residues. CDR3 sequence (DNA): TGTGCCAGCAGCCAGACGAGGCGTGACACTGAAGCTTTCTTT. It translates to CASSQTRRDTEAFF.

CDR3 amino acids: CASASSGGDGLTNTGELFF. The CDR3 DNA follows: TGTGCCAGCGCGTCGTCGGGCGGGGACGGACTCACGAACACCGGGGAGCTGTTTTTT. The chain employs TRBV5-4 and TRBJ2-2, with a tentative D call TRBD2 (6 bases). The germline CDR1 and CDR2 sequences are SGHNT and YYREEE (reference sequence). V lost 7 bases, J lost 0 bases, and 25 bases lay in between. The CDR3 length is 19 residues.

This chain uses TRBV3-1 (or the pseudogene TRBV3-2) with TRBJ1-2; the D gene is possibly TRBD1 (6 bases). The CDR3 has 13 residues. Between the trimmed V and J ends, which lost 3 bases and 8 bases, there was a span of 13 bases. From germline, CDR1 is LGHDT and CDR2 YNNKEL (reference sequence). CDR3: CASSQGGGLGYTF. The CDR3 DNA reads as TGTGCCAGCAGCCAGGGGGGGGGCCTGGGCTACACCTTC.

The rearrangement joins TRBV11-3 to TRBJ2-5, with a weak D call TRBD2 (5 bases). Germline V gives CDR1 SGHNT, CDR2 YENEEA. The V end lost 5 bases, the J end lost 0 bases, and 7 bases lay between the germline ends. The CDR3 extends over 13 amino acids. The chain's CDR3 is CASSRDHQETQYF. CDR3 nucleotide sequence: TGTGCCAGCAGCCGGGATCACCAAGAGACCCAGTACTTC.

The J gene is TRBJ2-7, the V gene TRBV7-9, with 7 bases fitting TRBD1. Trimming took 4 bases from V and 3 from J; bases not matched to a gene: 9. Germline V lookup: CDR1 SEHNR, CDR2 FQNEAQ (reference sequence). The length of the CDR3 is 15 residues. CDR3 sequence: CASSSQTGKVYEQYF. The CDR3 DNA sequence: TGTGCCAGCAGCTCCCAGACAGGGAAGGTCTACGAGCAGTACTTC.

The rearrangement uses TRBV2 and TRBJ1-6, with D hard to call. V dropped 6 bases and J dropped 0 bases, with 12 bases sitting between them. Germline V gives CDR1 SNHLY, CDR2 FYNNEI. The CDR3 loop spans 16 amino acids. CDR3 residues: CASRPAGSSYNSPLHF. In DNA, the CDR3 is TGTGCCAGCAGACCGGCGGGGAGCTCCTATAATTCACCCCTCCACTTT.

The rearrangement links TRBV7-8 to TRBJ1-1, with 8 bases lining up with TRBD1. Germline loops: CDR1 SGHVS, CDR2 FQNEAQ. The V gene end was trimmed by 7 bases and the J gene end by 3 bases; junction bases not matched to a gene: 7. This CDR3 is 14 amino acids long. CDR3 sequence (DNA): TGTGCCAGCACGGGGCAGGGGGCGGACACTGAAGCTTTCTTT. This codes for CASTGQGADTEAFF.

The rearrangement joins TRBV9 to TRBJ2-5; tentative D call: TRBD2 (5 bases). Germline V lookup: CDR1 SGDLS, CDR2 YYNGEE. With 0 bases removed from V and 7 bases from J, the gap between germline ends came to 13 bases. The CDR3 runs to 14 residues. CDR3 DNA: TGTGCCAGCAGCGTAGTAGCCGGGATCGGGACCCAGTACTTC. It translates to CASSVVAGIGTQYF.